The 19 T cell receptor beta chains below all came from one sample that was sequenced in a study of long-term antiretroviral therapy in people with HIV. Sequencing relied on immunoSEQ assay v3.0, run at survey level. The data were produced by immunoSEQ multiplex PCR, yet TCRdb's version contains in-frame clones alone and is incomplete. This sample has over 35,000 clones, with 86% found just once. The specimen comprised unsorted PBMCs, sampled just before starting antiretroviral therapy. The origin of the receptors is a woman aged 18-29 years with HIV.

The V and J genes are TRBV5-1 and TRBJ2-7, with no clear D. The V and J ends lost 1 base and 5 bases respectively, with 7 bases between them. CDR1 is SGHRS, CDR2 YFSETQ, per germline. This CDR3 is 12 amino acids long. The CDR3 loop reads CASSLRWDEQYF. CDR3 nucleotides: TGCGCCAGCAGCTTGAGGTGGGACGAGCAGTACTTC.

This rearrangement joins TRBV11-3 to TRBJ2-5; D gene unclear. Trimming shortened V by 1 base and J by 4 bases, and 7 bases separated the two germline ends. There are 13 residues in the CDR3. Germline V gene sequence: CDR1 SGHNT, CDR2 YENEEA. Here the CDR3 DNA reads TGTGCCAGCAGCTTAGGGGTGGGAGAGACCCAGTACTTC. It codes for CASSLGVGETQYF.

This chain uses TRBV2 with TRBJ1-5; 7 nucleotides align to TRBD1. Germline V gene sequence: CDR1 SNHLY, CDR2 FYNNEI. The CDR3 totals 15 residues. V lost 5 bases to trimming and J lost 6 bases; unmatched junction nucleotides: 10. The CDR3 DNA reads TGTGCCAGCAGTCAAATCCAGGGGGGAATTCAGCCCCAGCATTTT. This gives the protein CASSQIQGGIQPQHF.

This clone came up once. This CDR3 reads CASSVRDLYNEQFF. As DNA, the CDR3 is TGTGCCAGCAGTGTCCGGGACTTATACAATGAGCAGTTCTTC. This chain joins TRBV28 and TRBJ2-1, with TRBD2 as a possible D gene (6 bases). In germline, CDR1 is MDHEN, CDR2 SYDVKM. There are 14 residues in the CDR3. V was cut by 5 bases and J by 4 bases, with 12 bases left in between.

The genes are TRBV27 and TRBJ2-5; TRBD1 might be the D (6 bases). This CDR3 comprises 14 residues. Trimming left V 6 bases short and J 5 bases short, with 16 bases between. The germline CDR1 and CDR2 sequences are MNHEY and SMNVEV (reference sequence). For the CDR3, the DNA is TGTGCCAGCAGCCGGGACACGATGGGGGAGACCCAGTACTTC. This gives the protein CASSRDTMGETQYF.

The chain uses TRBV15 and TRBJ2-7, with D possibly TRBD2 on 5 matching bases. CDR3 length: 12 residues. V dropped 2 bases and J dropped 7 bases, with 9 bases sitting between them. Germline V lookup: CDR1 LNHNV, CDR2 YYDKDF (reference sequence). The CDR3 nucleotides are TGTGCCACCAGCAGACCCAGAGGGGAGCAGTACTTC. The encoded protein is CATSRPRGEQYF.

In this sample, this clone turned up a few times. The genes are TRBV6-6 and TRBJ2-7; 8 positions agree with TRBD2. The V and J ends lost 0 bases and 5 bases, in that order; junction bases with no gene match: 9. The length of the CDR3 is 16 residues. Germline lookup yields CDR1 MNHNY and CDR2 SVGAGI (reference sequence). CDR3 DNA sequence: TGTGCCAGCAGTTACTCGGAGGAGCGGGAGTTGGACGAGCAGTACTTC. Residues: CASSYSEERELDEQYF.

This clone came up once. V and J are TRBV28 and TRBJ2-1; TRBD1 is a possible D gene (5 bases). With 7 bases removed from V and 8 bases from J, the gap between germline ends came to 12 bases. Germline V gene sequence: CDR1 MDHEN, CDR2 SYDVKM. This CDR3 contains 12 residues. CDR3 loop: CASIDSGHEQFF. The CDR3 DNA is TGTGCCAGCATCGACTCAGGGCATGAGCAGTTCTTC. Full variable domain (outside the CDR3, taken from reference TRBV28 and TRBJ2-1): DVKVTQSSRYLVKRTGEKVFLECVQDMDHENMFWYRQDPGLGLRLIYFSYDVKMKEKGDIPEGYSVSREKKERFSLILESASTNQTSMYLCASIDSGHEQFFGPGTRLTVL.

CDR3 region: CASSRDGLNQPQHF. CDR3 sequence (DNA): TGTGCCAGTAGTAGGGACGGCCTGAATCAGCCCCAGCATTTT. This sequence joins TRBV19 and TRBJ1-5; TRBD1 might be the D (5 bases). The ends were cut back, 4 bases at V and 4 bases at J, with 11 bases in the middle. CDR3 length equals 14 residues. Germline CDR1 LNHDA, CDR2 SQIVND (reference sequence). The full variable domain, completed using reference TRBV19 and TRBJ1-5, is DGGITQSPKYLFRKEGQNVTLSCEQNLNHDAMYWYRQDPGQGLRLIYYSQIVNDFQKGDIAEGYSVSREKKESFPLTVTSAQKNPTAFYLCASSRDGLNQPQHFGDGTRLSIL.

This clone was observed once. The chain couples TRBV7-3 to TRBJ2-1, with TRBD2 matching over 9 bases. Germline V gene sequence: CDR1 SGHTA, CDR2 FQGTGA. The length of the CDR3 is 15 residues. V shed 4 bases and J 4 bases; nucleotides not matched to a gene: 5. CDR3 bases: TGTGCCAGCAGCTATAGCGGGAGAGATTACAATGAGCAGTTCTTC. This gives the protein CASSYSGRDYNEQFF.

CDR3 region: CASTAGREQFF. The CDR3 DNA is TGTGCCAGCACCGCGGGACGAGAGCAGTTCTTC. J is TRBJ2-1 and V is TRBV13, with a weak D call TRBD2 (6 bases). The CDR3 runs 11 residues. Trimming took 7 bases from V and 10 from J, leaving 11 bases between them. The germline V gene encodes CDR1 PRHDT and CDR2 FYEKMQ (reference sequence).

This rearrangement joins TRBV7-3 to TRBJ1-1; D is ambiguous. The CDR3 extends over 15 amino acids. Looked up from germline, CDR1 is SGHTA and CDR2 is FQGTGA. Trimming pared 2 bases from V and 1 base from J, leaving 11 bases between. CDR3 region: CASSLFGRGNTEAFF. CDR3 sequence (DNA): TGTGCCAGCAGCTTATTCGGGAGAGGGAACACTGAAGCTTTCTTT. The full variable domain, in which reference TRBV7-3 and TRBJ1-1 provide the parts outside the CDR3, is GAGVSQTPSNKVTEKGKYVELRCDPISGHTALYWYRQSLGQGPEFLIYFQGTGAADDSGLPNDRFFAVRPEGSVSTLKIQRTERGDSAVYLCASSLFGRGNTEAFFGQGTRLTVV.

The V gene is TRBV5-1, the J gene TRBJ2-3; D not certain. This CDR3 spans 16 amino acids. Trimming removed 0 bases at V and 3 bases at J, with 14 bases between. CDR1 and CDR2 (germline): SGHRS, YFSETQ. CDR3 bases: TGCGCCAGCAGCTTGGAGGGCCCCAGTAGAACAGATACGCAGTATTTT. This sequence encodes CASSLEGPSRTDTQYF.

The gene calls are TRBV6-6 and TRBJ2-3; possible D gene TRBD2, 5 bases. CDR1 and CDR2 (germline): MNHNY, SVGAGI (reference sequence). CDR3 length: 15 amino acids. The V end was cut by 2 bases, the J end by 0 bases, with 9 bases between. This CDR3 reads CASSYQRPSTDTQYF. For the CDR3, the DNA is TGTGCCAGCAGTTACCAGCGGCCTAGCACAGATACGCAGTATTTT.

The chain has TRBV5-1 and TRBJ2-3; a weak D match, TRBD2 (5 bases). This CDR3 region has 15 residues. CDR1 is SGHRS and CDR2 is YFSETQ in the germline V gene. Trimming took off 0 bases at V and 0 bases at J, with 8 bases between the two ends. In nucleotides, the CDR3 is TGCGCCAGCAGCTTGGCCTGGACTAGCACAGATACGCAGTATTTT. It encodes CASSLAWTSTDTQYF. Full variable domain (remainder filled in from reference TRBV5-1 and TRBJ2-3): KAGVTQTPRYLIKTRGQQVTLSCSPISGHRSVSWYQQTPGQGLQFLFEYFSETQRNKGNFPGRFSGRQFSNSRSEMNVSTLELGDSALYLCASSLAWTSTDTQYFGPGTRLTVL.

The rearrangement links TRBV7-9 to TRBJ2-7, with D maybe TRBD1 (6 bases). In germline, CDR1 is SEHNR, CDR2 FQNEAQ (reference sequence). The V and J ends lost 0 bases and 0 bases respectively, with 18 bases between them. This CDR3 has 18 amino acids. CDR3 amino acids: CASSLANGGYRSSYEQYF. The CDR3 bases are TGTGCCAGCAGCTTAGCAAATGGGGGCTACCGGAGCTCCTACGAGCAGTACTTC.

CDR3 DNA sequence: TGTGCCAGCAGTGAATTAACTTTGACGGGACGGGGCTCCTACGAGCAGTACTTC. It codes for CASSELTLTGRGSYEQYF. The chain combines TRBV25-1 with TRBJ2-7, with D perhaps TRBD1 or TRBD2 (5 bases each). The V end was cut by 1 base, the J end by 0 bases, with 19 bases between. Germline CDR1 is MGHDK and CDR2 is SYGVNS. This CDR3 has 18 amino acids.

As regards this clone: At one of its ends the junction is not consistent with the germline gene, which may arise from a read error. This chain uses TRBV19 with TRBJ1-5; no definite D call. Germline V gene sequence: CDR1 LNHDA, CDR2 SQIVND (reference sequence). CDR3 length: 12 amino acids. CDR3 region: CASSISTQPQHF. In DNA, the CDR3 is TGTGCCAGTAGTATAAGCACTCAGCCCCAGCATTTT.

The chain uses TRBV11-2 and TRBJ2-7; a weak D match, TRBD1 (6 bases). CDR1 is SGHAT and CDR2 is FQNNGV in the germline V gene. The CDR3 has 15 amino acids. The V end lost 5 bases, the J end lost 3 bases, and 17 bases lay between the germline ends. CDR3 in amino acids: CASSPRPGHDYEQYF. DNA for the CDR3: TGTGCCAGCAGCCCGCGACCGGGACACGACTACGAGCAGTACTTC.